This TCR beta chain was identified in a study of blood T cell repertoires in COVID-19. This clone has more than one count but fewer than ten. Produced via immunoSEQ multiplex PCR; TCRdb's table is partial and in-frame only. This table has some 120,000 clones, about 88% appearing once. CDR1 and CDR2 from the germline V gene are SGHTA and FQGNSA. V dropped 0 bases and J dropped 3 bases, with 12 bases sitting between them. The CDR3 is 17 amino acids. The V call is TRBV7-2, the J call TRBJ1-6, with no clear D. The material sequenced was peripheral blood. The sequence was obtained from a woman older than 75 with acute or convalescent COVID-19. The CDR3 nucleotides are TGTGCCAGCAGCTTAGCCGGACTGAACAACTATAATTCACCCCTCCACTTT. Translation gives CASSLAGLNNYNSPLHF.